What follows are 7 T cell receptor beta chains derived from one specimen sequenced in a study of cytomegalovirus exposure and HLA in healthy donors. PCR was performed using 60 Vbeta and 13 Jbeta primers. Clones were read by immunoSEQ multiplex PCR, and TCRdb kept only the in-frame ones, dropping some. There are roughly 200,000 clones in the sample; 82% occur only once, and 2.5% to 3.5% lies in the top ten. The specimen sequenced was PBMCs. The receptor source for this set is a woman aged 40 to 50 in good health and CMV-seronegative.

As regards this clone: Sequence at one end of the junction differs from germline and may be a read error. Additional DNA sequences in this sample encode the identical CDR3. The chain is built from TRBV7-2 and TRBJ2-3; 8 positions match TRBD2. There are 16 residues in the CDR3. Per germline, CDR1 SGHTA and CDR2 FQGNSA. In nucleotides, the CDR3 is TGTGCCAGCAGCTTAGGAGTTAAACGGGAGGGGGATACACAGTATTTT. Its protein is CASSLGVKREGDTQYF.

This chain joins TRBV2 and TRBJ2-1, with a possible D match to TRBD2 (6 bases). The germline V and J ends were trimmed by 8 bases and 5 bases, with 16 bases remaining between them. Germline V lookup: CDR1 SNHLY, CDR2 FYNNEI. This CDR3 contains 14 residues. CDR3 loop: CASERWGVDNEQFF. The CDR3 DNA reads TGTGCCAGCGAGAGATGGGGGGTCGACAATGAGCAGTTCTTC. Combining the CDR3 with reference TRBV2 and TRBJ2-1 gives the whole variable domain EPEVTQTPSHQVTQMGQEVILRCVPISNHLYFYWYRQILGQKVEFLVSFYNNEISEKSEIFDDQFSVERPDGSNFTLKIRSTKLEDSAMYFCASERWGVDNEQFFGPGTRLTVL.

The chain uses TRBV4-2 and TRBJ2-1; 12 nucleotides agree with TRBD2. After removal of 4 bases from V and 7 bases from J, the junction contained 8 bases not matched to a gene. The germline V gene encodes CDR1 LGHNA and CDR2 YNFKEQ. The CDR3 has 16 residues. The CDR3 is CASSLETSGRGNEQFF. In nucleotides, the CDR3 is TGTGCCAGCAGCCTGGAGACTAGCGGGAGAGGGAATGAGCAGTTCTTC.

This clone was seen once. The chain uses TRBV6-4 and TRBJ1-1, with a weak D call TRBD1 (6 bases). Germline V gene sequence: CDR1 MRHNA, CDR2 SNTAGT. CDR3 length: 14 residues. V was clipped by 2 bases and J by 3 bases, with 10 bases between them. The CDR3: CASSDDRKDTEAFF. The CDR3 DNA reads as TGTGCCAGCAGTGACGACAGGAAGGACACTGAAGCTTTCTTT.

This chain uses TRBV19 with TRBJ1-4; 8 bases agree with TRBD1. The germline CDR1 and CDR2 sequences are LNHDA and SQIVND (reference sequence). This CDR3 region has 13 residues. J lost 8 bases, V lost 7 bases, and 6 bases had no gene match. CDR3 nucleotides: TGTGCCAGTAAACAGGGGGTATACGAAAAACTGTTTTTT. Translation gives CASKQGVYEKLFF.

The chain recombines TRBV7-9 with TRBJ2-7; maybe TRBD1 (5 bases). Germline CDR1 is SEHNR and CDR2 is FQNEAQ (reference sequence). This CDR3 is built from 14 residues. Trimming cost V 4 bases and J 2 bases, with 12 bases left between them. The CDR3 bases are TGTGCCAGCAGCTCGGGCAGGGAACCCTACGAGCAGTACTTC. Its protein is CASSSGREPYEQYF.

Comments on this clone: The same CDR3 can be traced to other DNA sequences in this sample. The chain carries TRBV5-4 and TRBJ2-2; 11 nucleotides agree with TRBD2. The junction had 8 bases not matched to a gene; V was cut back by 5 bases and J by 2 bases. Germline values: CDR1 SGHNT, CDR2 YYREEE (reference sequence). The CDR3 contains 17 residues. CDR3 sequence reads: CASRLGLAGGNTGELFF. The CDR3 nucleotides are TGTGCCAGCAGACTCGGTCTAGCGGGAGGTAACACCGGGGAGCTGTTTTTT.